What follows are 20 T cell receptor beta chains derived from one specimen sequenced in a study of beta chain features in type 1 diabetes. The entirety of the isolated RNA underwent reverse transcription, so expressed TCRB transcripts were sequenced. Assay used: immunoSEQ multiplex PCR; TCRdb lists only in-frame clones, some missing. The table records 100,000 to 150,000 clones, around 16% of them present only once. Notes on the study in general: Shortening of TCRB CDR3s, moderate but significant, appeared in all four CD4+ subsets of Type 1 diabetes patients.

Antigens for these TCRs are unknown. Sequencing was done on a sample of central memory CD4+ T cells from blood. All receptors come from a young man with type 1 diabetes.

This chain connects TRBV4-3 to TRBJ1-1; maybe TRBD1 (5 bases). The germline gives CDR1 LGHNA, CDR2 YSLEER. Deletions cut 0 bases from V and 8 bases from J, with 10 bases between. CDR3 length equals 13 residues. This CDR3 reads CASSQEGSGEAFF. In nucleotides, the CDR3 is TGCGCCAGCAGCCAAGAAGGGTCAGGGGAAGCTTTCTTT.

This sequence joins TRBV18 and TRBJ1-2; tentative D call: TRBD1 (6 bases). The V gene lost 1 base and the J gene lost 0 bases, with 12 bases spanning the gap. Germline lookup yields CDR1 KGHSH and CDR2 LQKENI. The CDR3 has 16 residues. CDR3 in amino acids: CASSPQQGTTNYGYTF. The CDR3 bases are TGTGCCAGCTCACCACAGCAGGGGACAACTAACTATGGCTACACCTTC.

This clone has just a few counts. A much larger clonotype is one base distant, so this may be a read error. The chain recombines TRBV9 with TRBJ2-3; 9 nucleotides line up with TRBD2. After removal of 3 bases from V and 1 base from J, the junction contained 3 bases not matched to a gene. From germline, CDR1 is SGDLS and CDR2 YYNGEE. CDR3 length: 15 amino acids. CDR3 residues: CASSARTSGTDTQYF. The CDR3 DNA follows: TGTGCCAGCAGCGCCAGGACTAGCGGCACAGATACGCAGTATTTT.

This clone was counted a single time. This chain links TRBV2 with TRBJ2-3, with D unresolved. This CDR3 has 12 amino acids. V shed 5 bases and J shed 10 bases, with 13 bases lying between them. Per the germline V gene, CDR1 is SNHLY and CDR2 is FYNNEI. This CDR3 reads CASSTQGFAQYF. As DNA, the CDR3 is TGTGCCAGCAGTACCCAAGGGTTTGCGCAGTATTTT. The variable domain in full, completed from reference TRBV2 and TRBJ2-3, reads EPEVTQTPSHQVTQMGQEVILRCVPISNHLYFYWYRQILGQKVEFLVSFYNNEISEKSEIFDDQFSVERPDGSNFTLKIRSTKLEDSAMYFCASSTQGFAQYFGPGTRLTVL.

This chain uses TRBV7-9 with TRBJ2-5; no reliable D call. The germline gives CDR1 SEHNR, CDR2 FQNEAQ (reference sequence). This CDR3 has 15 amino acids. The V gene lost 1 base and the J gene lost 4 bases, with 13 bases spanning the gap. CDR3 coding DNA: TGTGCCAGCAGCTTAGGTAATGGGTTTGGAGAGACCCAGTACTTC. It yields the protein CASSLGNGFGETQYF.

This clone was observed a few times. This chain joins TRBV7-9 and TRBJ2-1; 11 bases align to TRBD2. Trimming took 0 bases from V and 2 from J; bases not matched to a gene: 0. CDR1 is SEHNR and CDR2 is FQNEAQ in the germline V gene (reference sequence). The CDR3 is made up of 16 amino acids. CDR3 nucleotide sequence: TGTGCCAGCAGCTTAGCACTAGCGGGAGCCTACAATGAGCAGTTCTTC. It encodes CASSLALAGAYNEQFF.

The table lists this clone with a few counts. The genes are TRBV6-1 and TRBJ2-5, with 8 bases that match TRBD1. The CDR3 contains 14 residues. The V gene end was trimmed by 6 bases and the J gene end by 4 bases; junction bases not matched to a gene: 7. CDR1 and CDR2 (germline): MNHNS, SASEGT. The chain's CDR3 is CASRDRDSTETQYF. The DNA for the CDR3 is TGTGCCAGCAGGGACAGGGATTCCACAGAGACCCAGTACTTC.

This clone is classed as medium-sized. This chain connects TRBV29-1 to TRBJ1-3; no definite D call. Trimming took off 7 bases at V and 11 bases at J, with 18 bases between the two ends. Germline values: CDR1 SQVTM, CDR2 ANQGSEA. This CDR3 is 12 amino acids long. CDR3 coding DNA: TGCAGCGCTACGAAAGAGGGTGGGTCCATATATTTT. Translating gives CSATKEGGSIYF.

The rearrangement joins TRBV18 to TRBJ1-4, with 8 positions matching TRBD1. The ends lost 2 bases at V and 8 bases at J; junction bases unmatched: 7. CDR1 KGHSH and CDR2 LQKENI come from the germline V gene. The CDR3 has 15 amino acids. Written as DNA, the CDR3 is TGTGCCAGCTCACCATCGACAGGGGTACGCGAAAAACTGTTTTTT. Its protein product is CASSPSTGVREKLFF.

V is TRBV7-2 and J is TRBJ2-6; D is ambiguous. The germline V gene has CDR1 SGHTA and CDR2 FQGNSA. This CDR3 comprises 14 residues. Trimming shortened V by 0 bases and J by 4 bases, and 4 bases separated the two germline ends. The CDR3 DNA follows: TGTGCCAGCAGCTTAGCGGCCGGGGCCAACGTCCTGACTTTC. As protein: CASSLAAGANVLTF.

This clone was counted a few times. V is TRBV29-1 and J is TRBJ2-5; 11 positions agree with TRBD1. The J call could be wrong; TRBJ2-7 is a better fit for the DNA end. Germline values: CDR1 SQVTM, CDR2 ANQGSEA. There are 13 residues in the CDR3. DNA of the CDR3: TGCAGCGTATCCATCGGACAGGGGGCCGAGCAGTACTTC. Translation gives CSVSIGQGAEQYF.

CDR3 amino acids: CASSLGGTGELFF. The CDR3 DNA reads TGTGCCAGCAGCTTAGGGGGAACCGGGGAGCTGTTTTTT. The V call is TRBV7-3, the J call TRBJ2-2, with D perhaps TRBD1 or TRBD2 (5 bases each). V lost 2 bases and J lost 5, with 6 bases in between. There are 13 residues in the CDR3. In germline, CDR1 is SGHTA, CDR2 FQGTGA.

The CDR3 coding sequence is TGTGCCTGGAAGGTTCTCGGAGATTCATTCTCTGGAAACACCATATATTTT. It is translated as CAWKVLGDSFSGNTIYF. The V and J genes are TRBV30 and TRBJ1-3, with D unresolved. Trimming removed 4 bases at V and 0 bases at J, with 19 bases between. The CDR3 spans 17 residues. Germline lookup yields CDR1 GTSNPN and CDR2 SVGIG (reference sequence).

This clone has at least ten counts. This chain joins TRBV28 and TRBJ2-5; 8 bases match TRBD1. Germline CDR1 is MDHEN and CDR2 is SYDVKM. The CDR3 totals 17 residues. V lost 2 bases, J lost 2 bases, and 10 bases stayed unmatched. CDR3 in amino acids: CASSLGSTGVAQETQYF. The CDR3 nucleotides read TGTGCCAGCAGTTTAGGCTCGACAGGGGTCGCTCAAGAGACCCAGTACTTC. Together with reference TRBV28 and TRBJ2-5, the CDR3 gives the full variable domain: DVKVTQSSRYLVKRTGEKVFLECVQDMDHENMFWYRQDPGLGLRLIYFSYDVKMKEKGDIPEGYSVSREKKERFSLILESASTNQTSMYLCASSLGSTGVAQETQYFGPGTRLLVL.

CDR3 in DNA: TGTGCCAGCAGTAGCCAGTCAGGATCCGGGGAGCTGTTTTTT. It encodes CASSSQSGSGELFF. V gene TRBV2 combines with J gene TRBJ2-2, with D hard to call. This CDR3 is 14 amino acids long. V lost 5 bases, J lost 6 bases, and 13 bases lay in between. The V gene's germline CDR1 is SNHLY and CDR2 FYNNEI.

The chain joins TRBV30 to TRBJ2-5, with 8 bases aligning to TRBD2. The V and J ends lost 3 bases and 4 bases, in that order; junction bases with no gene match: 4. Germline CDR1 is GTSNPN and CDR2 is SVGIG (reference sequence). This CDR3 region has 13 residues. The CDR3 DNA reads as TGTGCCTGGAGCGGGGGGGCCGGAGAGACCCAGTACTTC. Translated: CAWSGGAGETQYF. Filled out from reference TRBV30 and TRBJ2-5, the complete variable domain reads SQTIHQWPATLVQPVGSPLSLECTVEGTSNPNLYWYRQAAGRGLQLLFYSVGIGQISSEVPQNLSASRPQDRQFILSSKKLLLSDSGFYLCAWSGGAGETQYFGPGTRLLVL.

This clone was observed many times. This CDR3 is also generated by other DNA sequences in the sample. The V gene is TRBV2, the J gene TRBJ2-3; possible D gene TRBD1, 6 bases. This CDR3 spans 14 amino acids. V was trimmed by 4 bases and J by 3 bases, leaving 11 bases between them. In germline, CDR1 is SNHLY, CDR2 FYNNEI. CDR3 residues: CASSADRTTDTQYF. The DNA for the CDR3 is TGTGCCAGCAGTGCCGACAGGACTACAGATACGCAGTATTTT.

There are a few counts of this clone. The chain combines TRBV7-9 with TRBJ1-4; D not certain. The CDR3 extends over 15 amino acids. Trimming left V 7 bases short and J 7 bases short, with 19 bases between. Germline CDR1 and CDR2: SEHNR and FQNEAQ (reference sequence). The CDR3 region has the DNA TGTGCCAGCACCCACCCTGTATTCGGTCCTGAAAAACTGTTTTTT. Translated: CASTHPVFGPEKLFF.

This rearrangement joins TRBV6-5 to TRBJ2-5; no clear D. Trimming stripped 5 bases from V and 5 bases from J, with 12 bases between. CDR1 is MNHEY and CDR2 is SVGAGI in the germline V gene. The length of the CDR3 is 13 residues. The chain's CDR3 is CASSVSSRETQYF. The CDR3 coding sequence is TGTGCCAGCAGTGTCTCTTCGAGGGAGACCCAGTACTTC.

This clone has more than one count but fewer than ten. Other DNA sequences within the sample encode an identical CDR3. The chain links TRBV7-8 to TRBJ2-1; TRBD2 aligns across 8 bases. Per the germline V gene, CDR1 is SGHVS and CDR2 is FQNEAQ. V dropped 5 bases and J dropped 0; count of bases not matched to a gene: 9. This CDR3 is 17 amino acids long. In DNA, the CDR3 is TGTGCCAGCAGCCTCGGAGGCGGGGGGAGCTCCTACAATGAGCAGTTCTTC. Translated, it gives CASSLGGGGSSYNEQFF.